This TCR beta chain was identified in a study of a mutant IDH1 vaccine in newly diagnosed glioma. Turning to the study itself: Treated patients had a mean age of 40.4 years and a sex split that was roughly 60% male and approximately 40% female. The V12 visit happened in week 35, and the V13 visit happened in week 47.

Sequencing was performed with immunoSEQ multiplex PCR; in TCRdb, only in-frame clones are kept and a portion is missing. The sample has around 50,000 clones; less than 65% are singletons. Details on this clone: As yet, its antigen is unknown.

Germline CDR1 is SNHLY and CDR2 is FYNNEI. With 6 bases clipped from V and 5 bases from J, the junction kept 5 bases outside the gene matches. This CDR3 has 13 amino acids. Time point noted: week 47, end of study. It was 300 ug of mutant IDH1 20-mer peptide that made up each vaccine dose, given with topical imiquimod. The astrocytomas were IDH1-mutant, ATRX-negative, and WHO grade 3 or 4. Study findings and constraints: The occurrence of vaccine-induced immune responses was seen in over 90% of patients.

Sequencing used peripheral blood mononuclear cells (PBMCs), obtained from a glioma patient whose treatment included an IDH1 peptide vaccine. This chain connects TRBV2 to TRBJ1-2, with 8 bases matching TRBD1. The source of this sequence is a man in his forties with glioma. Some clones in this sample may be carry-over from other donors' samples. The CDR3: CASSLDRAYGYTF. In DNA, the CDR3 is TGTGCCAGCAGCCTGGACAGGGCTTATGGCTACACCTTC.